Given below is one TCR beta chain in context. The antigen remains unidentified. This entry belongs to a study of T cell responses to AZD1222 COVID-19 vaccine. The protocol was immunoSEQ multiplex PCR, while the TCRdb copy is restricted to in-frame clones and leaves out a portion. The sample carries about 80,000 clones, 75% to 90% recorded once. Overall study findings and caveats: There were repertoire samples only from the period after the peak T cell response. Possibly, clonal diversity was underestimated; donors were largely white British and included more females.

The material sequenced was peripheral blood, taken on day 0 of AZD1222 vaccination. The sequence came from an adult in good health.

The CDR3 nucleotides are TGTGCCAGCAGCCATGGATGGGGACAAGAGACCCAGTACTTC. It translates to CASSHGWGQETQYF. The chain combines TRBV14 with TRBJ2-5, with D hard to call. Germline V CDR1 and CDR2: SGHDN, FVKESK. The CDR3 totals 14 residues. V was shortened by 3 bases and J by 2 bases, with 10 bases between the two germline ends.